One sample yielded the 12 T cell receptor beta chains listed below, sequenced in a study of T-cell reconstitution after alpha-beta-depleted transplantation in children. Preparation of the TCRbeta library used unique molecular identifiers. One entry per CDR3 protein results from TCRdb running MiXCR on the PCR reads. The sample carries 600,000 to 700,000 distinct CDR3 sequences, around 13% recorded once. Sequencing used PBMCs, obtained before TCRalphabeta/CD19-depleted stem cell transplant. These receptors originate from a girl aged 2-10 years with congenital amegakaryocytic thrombocytopenia, due to receive a stem cell transplant.

The V call is TRBV10-3, the J call TRBJ2-5; TRBD2 matches at 7 bases. This CDR3 is built from 16 residues. Looked up from germline, CDR1 is ENHRY and CDR2 is SYGVKD. The J segment lost 1 base and the V segment lost 4 bases, leaving 9 bases of the junction unmatched. For the CDR3, the DNA is TGTGCCATCAGTGGCAGGCCTAGCGGTCCCCAAGAGACCCAGTACTTC. Its translation is CAISGRPSGPQETQYF.

This clonotype appeared many times. The chain combines TRBV5-1 with TRBJ1-1, with a possible D match to TRBD1 (5 bases). V lost 4 bases and J lost 1, with 11 bases in between. Germline CDR1 and CDR2: SGHRS and YFSETQ. CDR3 length: 14 residues. The CDR3 bases are TGCGCCAGCAGCCTCCCCGACAGGAACACTGAAGCTTTCTTT. Translated, it gives CASSLPDRNTEAFF.

This clonotype was counted many times. The J gene is TRBJ2-5, the V gene TRBV12-3 or TRBV12-4; 9 bases align to TRBD2. The CDR3 runs 15 residues. J was trimmed by 1 base and V by 3 bases; bases with no gene match: 3. The CDR3 spells CASSFSGGLQETQYF. The CDR3 DNA reads TGTGCCAGCAGTTTCAGCGGGGGGCTCCAAGAGACCCAGTACTTC.

This clonotype was observed a handful of times. This chain uses TRBV28 with TRBJ2-1; no firm D call. The CDR3 runs to 15 residues. Germline-derived CDR1 and CDR2 are MDHEN and SYDVKM. Trimming removed 0 bases from V and 2 bases from J, with 8 bases in between. In DNA form, the CDR3 reads TGTGCCAGCAGTTTATGGGCCCTTACCTACAATGAGCAGTTCTTC. Its translation is CASSLWALTYNEQFF. The full variable domain, completed using reference TRBV28 and TRBJ2-1, is DVKVTQSSRYLVKRTGEKVFLECVQDMDHENMFWYRQDPGLGLRLIYFSYDVKMKEKGDIPEGYSVSREKKERFSLILESASTNQTSMYLCASSLWALTYNEQFFGPGTRLTVL.

This clonotype was seen a few times. The rearrangement links TRBV5-1 to TRBJ2-3; D ambiguous. From germline, CDR1 is SGHRS and CDR2 YFSETQ. CDR3 size: 15 residues. The ends were cut back, 1 base at V and 4 bases at J, with 13 bases in the middle. For the CDR3, the DNA is TGCGCCAGCAGCTTGACTGGAGTTGTCGCAGATACGCAGTATTTT. Protein product: CASSLTGVVADTQYF. The full variable domain, its missing parts supplied by reference TRBV5-1 and TRBJ2-3, is KAGVTQTPRYLIKTRGQQVTLSCSPISGHRSVSWYQQTPGQGLQFLFEYFSETQRNKGNFPGRFSGRQFSNSRSEMNVSTLELGDSALYLCASSLTGVVADTQYFGPGTRLTVL.

The chain uses TRBV7-2 and TRBJ2-7; TRBD1 might be the D (6 bases). CDR1 and CDR2 from the germline V gene are SGHTA and FQGNSA. Trimming took off 3 bases at V and 3 bases at J, with 12 bases between the two ends. The CDR3 has 14 amino acids. CDR3: CASSFAQGSYEQYF. CDR3 coding DNA: TGTGCCAGCAGCTTTGCACAGGGTAGCTACGAGCAGTACTTC. The full variable domain, its missing parts supplied by reference TRBV7-2 and TRBJ2-7, is GAGVSQSPSNKVTEKGKDVELRCDPISGHTALYWYRQSLGQGLEFLIYFQGNSAPDKSGLPSDRFSAERTGGSVSTLTIQRTQQEDSAVYLCASSFAQGSYEQYFGPGTRLTVT.

This clonotype was observed at least ten times. This sequence joins TRBV29-1 and TRBJ2-5, with 8 bases matching TRBD2. With 6 bases clipped from V and 6 bases from J, the junction kept 12 bases outside the gene matches. In germline, CDR1 is SQVTM, CDR2 ANQGSEA. The CDR3 extends over 14 amino acids. In DNA form, the CDR3 reads TGCAGCGTGCGACCTCGACTAGCGTTCAAGACCCAGTACTTC. Its protein product is CSVRPRLAFKTQYF.

The chain is built from TRBV19 and TRBJ2-3; D is ambiguous. Trimming cost V 5 bases and J 6 bases, with 6 bases left between them. Germline V gene sequence: CDR1 LNHDA, CDR2 SQIVND (reference sequence). CDR3 length: 11 residues. CDR3 sequence: CASSRWDTQYF. The DNA of the CDR3 is TGTGCCAGTAGTCGGTGGGATACGCAGTATTTT.

This clonotype came up many times. The chain has TRBV7-2 and TRBJ2-3; D is unresolved. This CDR3 contains 14 residues. The V gene lost 5 bases and the J gene lost 4 bases, with 13 bases spanning the gap. Per germline, CDR1 SGHTA and CDR2 FQGNSA. CDR3 amino acids: CASSLGAYPDTQYF. CDR3 sequence (DNA): TGTGCCAGCAGCCTAGGTGCCTACCCAGATACGCAGTATTTT.

The chain employs TRBV27 and TRBJ2-7; D is perhaps TRBD1 (5 bases). The V gene's germline CDR1 is MNHEY and CDR2 SMNVEV (reference sequence). The CDR3 has 13 residues. The V end was cut by 5 bases, the J end by 5 bases, with 13 bases between. The DNA of the CDR3 is TGTGCCAGCAGTCTAGGGGCGCAAAACGAGCAGTACTTC. Protein sequence: CASSLGAQNEQYF.

This clonotype was detected a few times. The chain has TRBV20-1 and TRBJ2-5; unclear D gene. The V gene lost 0 bases and the J gene lost 5 bases, with 10 bases spanning the gap. CDR1 and CDR2 (germline): DFQATT, SNEGSKA (reference sequence). The CDR3 spans 13 residues. The CDR3 nucleotides read TGCAGTGCTAGAGATAGTGGTTCGGAGACCCAGTACTTC. Its protein is CSARDSGSETQYF.

The chain is built from TRBV12-3 or TRBV12-4 and TRBJ2-4; D perhaps matches TRBD2 (5 bases). This CDR3 is built from 14 residues. V lost 3 bases to trimming and J lost 5 bases, with 11 bases between them. CDR3: CASSFSPEENIQYF. The DNA for the CDR3 is TGTGCCAGCAGTTTTTCCCCGGAGGAAAACATTCAGTACTTC.